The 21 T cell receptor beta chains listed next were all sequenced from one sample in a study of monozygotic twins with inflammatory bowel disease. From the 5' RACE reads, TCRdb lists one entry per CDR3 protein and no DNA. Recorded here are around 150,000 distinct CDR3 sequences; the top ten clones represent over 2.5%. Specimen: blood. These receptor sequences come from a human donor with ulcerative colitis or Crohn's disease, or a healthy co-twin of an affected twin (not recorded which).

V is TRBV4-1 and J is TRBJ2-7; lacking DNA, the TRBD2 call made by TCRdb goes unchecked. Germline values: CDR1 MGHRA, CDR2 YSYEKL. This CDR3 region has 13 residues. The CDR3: CASSLEGIYEQYF.

This CDR3 reads CASSYLAVHGYTF. The chain is built from TRBV6-6 and TRBJ1-2. Germline V lookup: CDR1 MNHNY, CDR2 SVGAGI (reference sequence). The CDR3 is 13 residues long.

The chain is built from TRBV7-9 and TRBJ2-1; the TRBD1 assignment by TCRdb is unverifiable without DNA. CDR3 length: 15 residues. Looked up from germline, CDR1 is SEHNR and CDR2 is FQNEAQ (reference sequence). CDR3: CASFGGTGSYNEQFF. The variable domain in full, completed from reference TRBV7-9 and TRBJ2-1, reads DTGVSQNPRHKITKRGQNVTFRCDPISEHNRLYWYRQTLGQGPEFLTYFQNEAQLEKSRLLSDRFSAERPKGSFSTLEIQRTEQGDSAMYLCASFGGTGSYNEQFFGPGTRLTVL.

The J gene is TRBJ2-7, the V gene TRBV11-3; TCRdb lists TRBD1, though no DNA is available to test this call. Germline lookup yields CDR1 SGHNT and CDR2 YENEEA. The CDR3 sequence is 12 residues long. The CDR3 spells CASSLTADEQYF.

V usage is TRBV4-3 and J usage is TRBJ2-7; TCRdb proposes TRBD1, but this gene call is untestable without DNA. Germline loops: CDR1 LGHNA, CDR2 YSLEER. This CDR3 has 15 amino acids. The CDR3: CASSQKANRGYEQYF.

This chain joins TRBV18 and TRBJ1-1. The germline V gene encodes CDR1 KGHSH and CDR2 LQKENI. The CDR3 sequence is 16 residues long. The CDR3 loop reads CASSPPILGPNTEAFF.

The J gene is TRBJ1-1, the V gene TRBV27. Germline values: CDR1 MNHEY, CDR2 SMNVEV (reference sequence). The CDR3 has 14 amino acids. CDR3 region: CASSLRVWSTEAFF.

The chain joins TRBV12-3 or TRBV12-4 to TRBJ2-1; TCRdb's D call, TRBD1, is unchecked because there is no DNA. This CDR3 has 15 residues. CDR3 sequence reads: CASSIAVSGGNEQFF.

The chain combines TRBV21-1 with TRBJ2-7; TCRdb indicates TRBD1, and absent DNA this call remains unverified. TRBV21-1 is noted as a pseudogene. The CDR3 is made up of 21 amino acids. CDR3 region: CASSKEGRSKDRARLGYEQYF.

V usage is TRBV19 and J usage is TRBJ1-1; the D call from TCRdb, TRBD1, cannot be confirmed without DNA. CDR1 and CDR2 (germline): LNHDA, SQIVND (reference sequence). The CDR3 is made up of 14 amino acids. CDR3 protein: CASSRDEGLAEAFF. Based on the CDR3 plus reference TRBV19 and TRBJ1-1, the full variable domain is DGGITQSPKYLFRKEGQNVTLSCEQNLNHDAMYWYRQDPGQGLRLIYYSQIVNDFQKGDIAEGYSVSREKKESFPLTVTSAQKNPTAFYLCASSRDEGLAEAFFGQGTRLTVV.

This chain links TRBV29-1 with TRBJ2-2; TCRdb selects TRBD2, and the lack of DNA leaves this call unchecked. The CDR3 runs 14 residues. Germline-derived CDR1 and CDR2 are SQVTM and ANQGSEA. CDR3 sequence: CSVIAGWTTGELFF.

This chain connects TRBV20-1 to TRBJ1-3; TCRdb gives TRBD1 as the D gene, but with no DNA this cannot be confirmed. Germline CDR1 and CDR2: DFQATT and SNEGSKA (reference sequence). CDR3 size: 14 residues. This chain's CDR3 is CSATGVGTGNTIYF.

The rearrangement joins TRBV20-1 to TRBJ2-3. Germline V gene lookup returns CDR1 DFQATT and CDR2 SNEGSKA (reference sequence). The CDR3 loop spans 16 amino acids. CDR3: CSARDLASGYTDTQYF.

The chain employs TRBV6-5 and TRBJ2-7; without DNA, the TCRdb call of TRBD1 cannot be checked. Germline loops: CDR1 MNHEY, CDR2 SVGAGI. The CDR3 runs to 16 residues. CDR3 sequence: CASSYPGQGRSYEQYF.

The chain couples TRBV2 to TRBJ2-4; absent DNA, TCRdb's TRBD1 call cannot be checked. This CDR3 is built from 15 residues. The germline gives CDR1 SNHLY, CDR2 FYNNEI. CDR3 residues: CASSSWTGDLNIQYF.

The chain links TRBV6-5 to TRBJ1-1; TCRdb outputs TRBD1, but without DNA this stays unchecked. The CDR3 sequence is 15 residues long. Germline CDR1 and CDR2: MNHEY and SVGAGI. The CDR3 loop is CASSSTGQLGTEAFF.

The CDR3 protein is CASCQATGKDTEAFF. This chain uses TRBV7-9 with TRBJ1-1; TCRdb's D call of TRBD1 is untestable without DNA. The CDR3 consists of 15 residues. The germline V gene has CDR1 SEHNR and CDR2 FQNEAQ (reference sequence).

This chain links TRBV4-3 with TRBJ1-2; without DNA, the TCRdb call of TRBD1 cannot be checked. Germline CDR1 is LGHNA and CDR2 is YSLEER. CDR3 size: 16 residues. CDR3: CASSQGGTGGNYGYTF.

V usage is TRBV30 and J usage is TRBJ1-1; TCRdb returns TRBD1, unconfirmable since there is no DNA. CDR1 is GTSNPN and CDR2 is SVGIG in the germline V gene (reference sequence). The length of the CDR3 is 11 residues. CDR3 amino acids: CAWSRDSEAFF.

CDR3 residues: CASSNRSGGGNIQYF. The chain links TRBV21-1 to TRBJ2-4; the D gene TCRdb calls, TRBD1, cannot be checked with no DNA. TRBV21-1 represents a pseudogene. The CDR3 is made up of 15 amino acids.

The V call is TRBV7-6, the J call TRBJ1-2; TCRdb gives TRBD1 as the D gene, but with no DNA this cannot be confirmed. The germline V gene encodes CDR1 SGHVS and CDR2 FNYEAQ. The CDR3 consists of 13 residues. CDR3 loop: CASSPSGGSGYTF. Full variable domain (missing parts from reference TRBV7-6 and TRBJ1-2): GAGVSQSPRYKVTKRGQDVALRCDPISGHVSLYWYRQALGQGPEFLTYFNYEAQQDKSGLPNDRFSAERPEGSISTLTIQRTEQRDSAMYRCASSPSGGSGYTFGSGTRLTVV.